These 10 T cell receptor beta chains were sequenced from one sample in a study of blood T cell repertoires in COVID-19. Sequenced by immunoSEQ multiplex PCR; TCRdb stores in-frame clones only, minus some. The profile covers 150,000 to 250,000 clones, with roughly four fifths appearing a single time and around 7.5% taken by the ten largest. Source material: PBMCs or T cells enriched from blood (not recorded which). The receptors shown here come from a man in his forties who had recovered from COVID-19.

The chain has TRBV2 and TRBJ1-1; maybe TRBD1 (6 bases). Germline values: CDR1 SNHLY, CDR2 FYNNEI. V lost 9 bases and J lost 2, with 13 bases in between. The CDR3 spans 13 residues. The CDR3 sequence is CASGQTINTEAFF. In nucleotides, the CDR3 is TGTGCCAGTGGACAGACGATTAACACTGAAGCTTTCTTT.

In its sample, this clone was seen a few times. This chain uses TRBV6-2 or TRBV6-3 with TRBJ1-4; 7 nucleotides agree with TRBD1. Germline CDR1 and CDR2: MNHEY and SVGEGT. J lost 0 bases, V lost 5 bases, and 18 bases had no gene match. The CDR3 has 20 amino acids. The CDR3 region has the DNA TGTGCCAGCAGTAACCCCCCTTTAGGGGGCAAGGGTGCAACTAATGAAAAACTGTTTTTT. Translation: CASSNPPLGGKGATNEKLFF.

J is TRBJ1-5 and V is TRBV19; D may be TRBD1 (6 bases). Looked up from germline, CDR1 is LNHDA and CDR2 is SQIVND (reference sequence). V was cut by 3 bases and J by 9 bases, with 15 bases left in between. The CDR3 spans 14 residues. DNA of the CDR3: TGTGCCAGTAGTATGGACAGCAAGAGGGGGCCCCAGCATTTT. It codes for CASSMDSKRGPQHF. Based on the CDR3 plus reference TRBV19 and TRBJ1-5, the full variable domain is DGGITQSPKYLFRKEGQNVTLSCEQNLNHDAMYWYRQDPGQGLRLIYYSQIVNDFQKGDIAEGYSVSREKKESFPLTVTSAQKNPTAFYLCASSMDSKRGPQHFGDGTRLSIL.

The chain couples TRBV19 to TRBJ2-1; D gene unclear. This CDR3 is 13 amino acids long. With 3 bases removed from V and 10 bases from J, the gap between germline ends came to 13 bases. The germline V gene encodes CDR1 LNHDA and CDR2 SQIVND (reference sequence). CDR3 nucleotide sequence: TGTGCCAGTAGTATGGCCCGGAAAGCGGAGCAGTTCTTC. Translation: CASSMARKAEQFF.

In DNA form, the CDR3 reads TGTGCCAGCAGCCAATCCACTGCAGGGCTTTCCTACGAGCAGTACTTC. It codes for CASSQSTAGLSYEQYF. The rearrangement joins TRBV16 to TRBJ2-7; possible D gene TRBD1, 5 bases. V dropped 0 bases and J dropped 1 base, with 13 bases sitting between them. The CDR3 is 16 residues long. Germline loops: CDR1 KGHSY, CDR2 FQNENV.

The rearrangement links TRBV30 to TRBJ2-3, with D possibly being TRBD2 (6 bases). The V gene lost 4 bases and the J gene lost 5 bases, with 7 bases spanning the gap. CDR1 and CDR2 from the germline V gene are GTSNPN and SVGIG (reference sequence). This CDR3 comprises 11 residues. CDR3 region: CAWTEGDTQYF. CDR3 bases: TGTGCCTGGACGGAGGGAGATACGCAGTATTTT.

The rearrangement uses TRBV11-2 and TRBJ2-2, with TRBD1 matching 9 bases. The CDR3 runs 15 residues. The V gene end was trimmed by 4 bases and the J gene end by 7 bases; junction bases not matched to a gene: 7. The V gene's germline CDR1 is SGHAT and CDR2 FQNNGV. The CDR3 DNA is TGTGCCAGCAGCTCCAACAGGGGGCAGGGCGGGGAGCTGTTTTTT. Protein: CASSSNRGQGGELFF.

CDR3 protein: CASSRPGTGNYGYTF. CDR3 DNA: TGTGCCAGCAGTCGTCCCGGGACAGGAAACTATGGCTACACCTTC. J is TRBJ1-2 and V is TRBV28; 8 bases match TRBD1. The CDR3 runs 15 residues. Germline-derived CDR1 and CDR2 are MDHEN and SYDVKM. The junction had 7 bases not matched to a gene; V was cut back by 5 bases and J by 2 bases.

V usage is TRBV5-5 and J usage is TRBJ1-1; D gene unclear. Germline V lookup: CDR1 SGHKS, CDR2 YYEKEE (reference sequence). The CDR3 has 16 residues. V lost 4 bases, J lost 2 bases, and 18 bases lay in between. CDR3 nucleotides: TGTGCCAGCAGCGCTACGGGGATAGTGTCCAACACTGAAGCTTTCTTT. Protein sequence: CASSATGIVSNTEAFF. Using reference TRBV5-5 and TRBJ1-1 for the parts outside the CDR3, the full variable domain is DAGVTQSPTHLIKTRGQQVTLRCSPISGHKSVSWYQQVLGQGPQFIFQYYEKEERGRGNFPDRFSARQFPNYSSELNVNALLLGDSALYLCASSATGIVSNTEAFFGQGTRLTVV.

CDR3 nucleotide sequence: TGTGCCAGTAGTCCCACAGGTCGCCCCCAGCATTTT. This sequence encodes CASSPTGRPQHF. This chain uses TRBV19 with TRBJ1-5; D might be TRBD1 (5 bases). The V gene's germline CDR1 is LNHDA and CDR2 SQIVND (reference sequence). Trimming pared 5 bases from V and 10 bases from J, leaving 12 bases between. There are 12 residues in the CDR3.